The clone carrying this TCR beta chain showed up just once. Authors' data handling: Reference gene primers were amplified, and this amplification served to estimate nucleated cell counts. Sequencing used immunoSEQ multiplex PCR; TCRdb keeps in-frame clones, though not all of them. Clonal size and the V and J genes are those of that table, whereas D and trimming came from the DNA. Of approximately 200,000 clones in the sample, about 81% were seen once. This sample stems from a study of blood T cell repertoires in COVID-19. Study-level background: The cDNA or gDNA used as material had been derived from T cells, B-cell-depleted T cells, or PBMCs.

This clonotype originated in a woman aged 80 or over with COVID-19, enrolled during active disease. The sequencing input was peripheral blood.

This chain's CDR3 is CASRVERQGDTQYF. CDR3 nucleotides: TGTGCCAGCAGGGTAGAGCGCCAGGGTGATACGCAGTATTTT. This sequence joins TRBV2 and TRBJ2-3; weak D call: TRBD1 (5 bases). Germline V gene data show CDR1 as SNHLY and CDR2 as FYNNEI. V lost 6 bases, J lost 6 bases, and 16 bases lay in between. The CDR3 runs 14 residues.